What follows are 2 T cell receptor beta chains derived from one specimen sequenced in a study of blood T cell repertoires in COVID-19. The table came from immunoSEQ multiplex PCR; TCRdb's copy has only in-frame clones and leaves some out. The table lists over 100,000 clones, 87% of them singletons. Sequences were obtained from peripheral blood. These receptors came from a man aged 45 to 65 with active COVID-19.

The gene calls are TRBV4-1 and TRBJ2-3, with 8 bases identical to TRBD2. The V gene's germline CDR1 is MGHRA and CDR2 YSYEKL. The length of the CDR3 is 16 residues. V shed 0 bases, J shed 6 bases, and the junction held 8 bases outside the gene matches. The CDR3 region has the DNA TGCGCCAGCAGCCAAGATTCGGGGGGGGGCGATGATACGCAGTATTTT. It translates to CASSQDSGGGDDTQYF.

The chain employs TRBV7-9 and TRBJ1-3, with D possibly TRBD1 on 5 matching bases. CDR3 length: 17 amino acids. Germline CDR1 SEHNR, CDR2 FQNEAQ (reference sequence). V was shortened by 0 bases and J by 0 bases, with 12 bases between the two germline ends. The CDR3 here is CASSLAAGYYSGNTIYF. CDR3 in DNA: TGTGCCAGCAGCTTAGCGGCAGGGTACTACTCTGGAAACACCATATATTTT.